The clone carrying this T cell receptor (beta chain) was counted ten times or more. This entry belongs to a study of T-cell memory formation after mild COVID-19. TCRdb re-called the 5' RACE reads with MiXCR, one entry per CDR3 protein. The sample includes fewer than 300,000 distinct CDR3 sequences, about a sixth of them seen just once. The source material was PBMCs or a T cell subset sorted from them (not recorded which). This TCR was recovered from a man younger than 30 who had mild COVID-19 (a few samples of this study predate the infection). Cell type and time point are not known.

The CDR3 spells CSAPRTSLETQYF. The CDR3 nucleotides are TGCAGTGCCCCAAGGACTAGCTTGGAGACCCAGTACTTC. This rearrangement joins TRBV20-1 to TRBJ2-5, with 8 bases identical to TRBD2. Germline V gene sequence: CDR1 DFQATT, CDR2 SNEGSKA (reference sequence). Germline trimming cut 6 bases from V and 5 bases from J; bases unmatched to any gene: 8. The CDR3 covers 13 residues.